What follows describes a single T cell receptor (beta chain). Its antigen remains unknown. The record originates from a study of shared clonotypes between healthy human individuals. The input for sorted-subset replicate PCRs was approximately 190 ng DNA, 25,000 to 35,000 T cell genomes. Data came from immunoSEQ multiplex PCR; TCRdb stores just in-frame clones and leaves some out. Here the sample spans some 2,400,000 clones, about 94% being singletons. The CDR3 runs to 14 residues. Germline V CDR1 and CDR2: SGHTA, FQGNSA. Trimming took 4 bases from V and 8 from J; bases not matched to a gene: 6. Overall study findings and caveats: With few donors, the genetic and exposure-history diversity represented was limited.

The authors divided CD4+ cells into CD45RA+ naive and CD45RA-negative memory subsets. This TCR came from a man between 18 and 35 years old in good health. The sample comprised naive CD4+ T cells sorted from blood. Subset of the sample: CD45RA+ positively selected. The chain carries TRBV7-2 and TRBJ2-2, with 8 nucleotides matching TRBD1. Here the CDR3 DNA reads TGTGCCAGCAGCTCGGGACAGGCCCGGGGGGAGCTGTTTTTT. Translated: CASSSGQARGELFF.